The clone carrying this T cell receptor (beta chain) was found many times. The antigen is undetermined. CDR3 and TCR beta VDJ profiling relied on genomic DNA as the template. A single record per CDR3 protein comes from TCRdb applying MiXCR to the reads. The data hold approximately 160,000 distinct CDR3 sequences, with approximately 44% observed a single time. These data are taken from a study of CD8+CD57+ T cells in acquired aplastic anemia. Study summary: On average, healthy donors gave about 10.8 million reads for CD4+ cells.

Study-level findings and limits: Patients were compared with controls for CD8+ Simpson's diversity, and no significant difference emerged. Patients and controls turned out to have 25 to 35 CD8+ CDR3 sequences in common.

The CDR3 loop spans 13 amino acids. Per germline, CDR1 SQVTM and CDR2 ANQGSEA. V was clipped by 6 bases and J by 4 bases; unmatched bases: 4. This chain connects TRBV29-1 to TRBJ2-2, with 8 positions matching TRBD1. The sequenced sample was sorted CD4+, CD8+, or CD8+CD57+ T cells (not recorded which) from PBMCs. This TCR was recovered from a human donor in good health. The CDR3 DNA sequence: TGCAGCGTCGGGGGACAGGCCACCGGGGAGCTGTTTTTT. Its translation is CSVGGQATGELFF.